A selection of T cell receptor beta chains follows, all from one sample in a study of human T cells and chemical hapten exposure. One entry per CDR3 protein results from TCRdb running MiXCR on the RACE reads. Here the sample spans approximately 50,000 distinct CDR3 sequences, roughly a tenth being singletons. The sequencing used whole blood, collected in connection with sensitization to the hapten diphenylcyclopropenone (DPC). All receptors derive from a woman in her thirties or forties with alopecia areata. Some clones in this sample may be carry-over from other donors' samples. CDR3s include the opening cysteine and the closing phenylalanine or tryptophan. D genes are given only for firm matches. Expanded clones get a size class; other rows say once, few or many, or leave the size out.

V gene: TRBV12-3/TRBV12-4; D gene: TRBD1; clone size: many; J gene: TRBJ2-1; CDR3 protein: CASRKTGDPEQFF; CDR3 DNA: TGTGCCAGCAGAAAGACAGGGGACCCCGAGCAGTTCTTC
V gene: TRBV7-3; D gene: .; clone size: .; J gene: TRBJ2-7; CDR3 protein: CASSGSGAHEQYF; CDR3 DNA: TGTGCCAGCAGCGGTTCCGGGGCTCACGAGCAGTACTTC
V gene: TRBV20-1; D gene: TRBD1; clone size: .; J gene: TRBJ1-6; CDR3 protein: CSARDPGQGLNNSPLHF; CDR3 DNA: TGCAGTGCTAGAGATCCGGGACAGGGGCTAAATAATTCACCCCTCCACTTT
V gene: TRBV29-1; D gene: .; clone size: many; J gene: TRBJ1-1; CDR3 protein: CSVGERVNTEAFF; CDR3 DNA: TGCAGCGTTGGGGAGCGTGTTAACACTGAAGCTTTCTTT
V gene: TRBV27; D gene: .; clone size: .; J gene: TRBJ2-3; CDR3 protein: CASTPRWRAKPSTDTQYF; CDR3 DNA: TGTGCCAGCACACCGCGATGGCGTGCGAAACCTAGCACAGATACGCAGTATTTT
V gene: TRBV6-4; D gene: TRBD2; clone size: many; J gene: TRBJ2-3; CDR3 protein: CASSVGGAGDTQYF; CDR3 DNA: TGTGCCAGCAGTGTCGGGGGGGCGGGAGATACGCAGTATTTT
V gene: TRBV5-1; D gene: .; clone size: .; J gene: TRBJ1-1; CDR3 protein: CASPQGPEAFF; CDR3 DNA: TGCGCCAGCCCCCAGGGACCCGAAGCTTTCTTT
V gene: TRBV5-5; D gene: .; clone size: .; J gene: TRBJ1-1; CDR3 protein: CASSNLKGTEAFF; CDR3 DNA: TGTGCCAGCAGCAACCTGAAAGGGACAGAAGCTTTCTTT
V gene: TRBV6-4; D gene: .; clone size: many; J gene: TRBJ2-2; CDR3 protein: CASSPSIEGTGELFF; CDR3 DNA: TGTGCCAGCAGTCCCTCGATTGAAGGCACCGGGGAGCTGTTTTTT
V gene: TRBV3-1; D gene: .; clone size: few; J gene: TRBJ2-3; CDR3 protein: CASSQSAVTDTQYF; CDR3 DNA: TGTGCCAGCAGCCAGTCGGCGGTCACAGATACGCAGTATTTT
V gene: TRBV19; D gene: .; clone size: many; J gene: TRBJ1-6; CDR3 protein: CASSIVGGARNSPLHF; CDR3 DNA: TGTGCCAGTAGTATAGTAGGGGGGGCGCGGAATTCACCCCTCCACTTT
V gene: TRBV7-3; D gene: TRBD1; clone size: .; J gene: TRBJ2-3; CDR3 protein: CASSLRTGGTDTQYF; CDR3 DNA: TGTGCCAGCAGCTTAAGGACAGGGGGAACAGATACGCAGTATTTT
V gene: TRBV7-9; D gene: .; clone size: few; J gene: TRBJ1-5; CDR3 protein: CASSERGPQHF; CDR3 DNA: TGTGCCAGCAGCGAGAGGGGGCCCCAGCATTTT
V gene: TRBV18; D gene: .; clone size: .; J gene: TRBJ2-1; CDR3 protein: CASSGKIQGSLSYNEQFF; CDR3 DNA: TGTGCCAGCTCAGGAAAGATACAGGGTTCCCTCTCCTACAATGAGCAGTTCTTC
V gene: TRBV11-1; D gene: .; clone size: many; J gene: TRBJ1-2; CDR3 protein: CASSSLTSFGYTF; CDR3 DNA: TGTGCCAGCAGCTCCCTCACATCGTTCGGCTACACCTTC
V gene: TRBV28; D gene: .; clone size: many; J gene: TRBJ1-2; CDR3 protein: CASSLRLQADGYTF; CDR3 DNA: TGTGCCAGCAGTTTACGTCTCCAAGCGGATGGCTACACCTTC
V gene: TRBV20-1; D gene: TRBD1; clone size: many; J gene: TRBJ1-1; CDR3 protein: CSAYSGGDTEAFF; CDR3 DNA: TGCAGTGCTTACTCAGGGGGGGACACTGAAGCTTTCTTT
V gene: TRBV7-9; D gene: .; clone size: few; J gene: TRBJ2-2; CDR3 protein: CAGRQDSGELFF; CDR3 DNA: TGTGCCGGAAGACAGGACTCCGGGGAGCTGTTTTTT
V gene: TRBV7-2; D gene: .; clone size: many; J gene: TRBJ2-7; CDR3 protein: CASRRDLSYEQYF; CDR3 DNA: TGTGCCAGCAGAAGGGACCTTTCCTACGAGCAGTACTTC
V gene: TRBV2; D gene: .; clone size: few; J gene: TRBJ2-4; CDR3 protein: CASGGVFENIQYF; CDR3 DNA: TGTGCCAGCGGGGGTGTTTTTGAAAACATTCAGTACTTC
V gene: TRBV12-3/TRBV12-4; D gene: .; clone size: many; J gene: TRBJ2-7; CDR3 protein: CASSKLPGNEQYF; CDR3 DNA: TGTGCCAGCAGTAAGCTTCCTGGGAACGAGCAGTACTTC
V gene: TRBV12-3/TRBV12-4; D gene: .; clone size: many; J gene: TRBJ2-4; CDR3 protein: CASLGGGGVTKNIQYF; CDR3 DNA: TGTGCCAGCCTAGGGGGAGGAGGGGTCACCAAAAACATTCAGTACTTC
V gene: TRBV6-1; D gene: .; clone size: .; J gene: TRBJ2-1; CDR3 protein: CASSEWVRGLDEQFF; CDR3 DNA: TGTGCCAGCAGTGAATGGGTTAGAGGGTTGGATGAGCAGTTCTTC
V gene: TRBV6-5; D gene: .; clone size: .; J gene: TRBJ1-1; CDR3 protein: CASSVQRRGTEAFF; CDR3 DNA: TGTGCCAGCAGTGTACAGCGGCGGGGGACTGAAGCTTTCTTT
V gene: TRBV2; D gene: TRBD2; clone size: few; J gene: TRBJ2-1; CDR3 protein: CASSEGSGGAVSVF; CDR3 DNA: TGTGCCAGCAGTGAAGGGAGCGGGGGGGCCGTTAGTGTCTTC
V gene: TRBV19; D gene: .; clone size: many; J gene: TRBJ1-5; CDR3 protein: CASTEQGGSGQPQHF; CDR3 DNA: TGTGCCAGTACAGAACAGGGAGGAAGCGGCCAGCCCCAGCATTTT
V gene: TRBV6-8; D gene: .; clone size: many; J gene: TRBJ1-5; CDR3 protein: CASSGLSQPQHF; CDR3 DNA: TGTGCCAGCTCTGGGCTTTCACAGCCCCAGCATTTT
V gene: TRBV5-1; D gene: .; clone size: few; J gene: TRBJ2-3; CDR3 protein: CASRGSGGPDTQYF; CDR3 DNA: TGCGCCAGCAGAGGGAGTGGGGGCCCGGATACGCAGTATTTT
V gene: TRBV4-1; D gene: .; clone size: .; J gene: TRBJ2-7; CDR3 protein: CASSQGWYEQYF; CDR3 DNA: TGCGCCAGCAGCCAAGGTTGGTACGAGCAGTACTTC
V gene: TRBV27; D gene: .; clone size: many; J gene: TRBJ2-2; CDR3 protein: CASSFPYPGELFF; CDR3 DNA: TGTGCCAGCAGTTTCCCCTATCCCGGGGAGCTGTTTTTT
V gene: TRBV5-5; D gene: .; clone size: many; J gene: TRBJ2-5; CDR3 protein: CASSLWVPGMRGQETQYF; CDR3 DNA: TGTGCCAGCAGCTTGTGGGTCCCGGGGATGAGGGGACAAGAGACCCAGTACTTC
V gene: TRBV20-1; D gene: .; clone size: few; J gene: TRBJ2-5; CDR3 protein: CSASWDAQYF; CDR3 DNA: TGCAGTGCTAGTTGGGATGCCCAGTACTTC
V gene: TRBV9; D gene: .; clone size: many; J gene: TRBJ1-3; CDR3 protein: CASSPSGGDPSSGNTIYF; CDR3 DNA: TGTGCCAGCAGCCCCTCCGGCGGGGACCCTTCCTCTGGAAACACCATATATTTT
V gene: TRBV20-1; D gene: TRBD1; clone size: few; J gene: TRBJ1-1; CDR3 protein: CSARQPRPGTGTTEAFF; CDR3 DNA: TGCAGTGCGAGGCAGCCTAGGCCCGGGACAGGGACCACTGAAGCTTTCTTT
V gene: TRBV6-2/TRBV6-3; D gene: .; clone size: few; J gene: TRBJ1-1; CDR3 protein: CASSPHPGEAFF; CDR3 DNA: TGTGCCAGCAGCCCCCACCCCGGAGAAGCTTTCTTT
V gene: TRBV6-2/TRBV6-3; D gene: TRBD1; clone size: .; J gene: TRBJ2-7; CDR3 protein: CASSDRGRIYEQYF; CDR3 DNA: TGTGCCAGCAGTGACAGGGGGCGGATTTACGAGCAGTACTTC
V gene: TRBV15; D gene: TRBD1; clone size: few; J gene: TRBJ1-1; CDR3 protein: CATSSVLGQGATEAFF; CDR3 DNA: TGTGCCACCAGCAGCGTCTTGGGACAGGGGGCCACTGAAGCTTTCTTT
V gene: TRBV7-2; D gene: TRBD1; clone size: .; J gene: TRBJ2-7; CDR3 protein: CASSLTTGSYEQYF; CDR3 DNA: TGTGCCAGCAGCTTAACGACAGGGTCCTACGAGCAGTACTTC
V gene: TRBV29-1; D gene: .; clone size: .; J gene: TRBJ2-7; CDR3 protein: CSVAGRDGSYEQYF; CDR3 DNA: TGCAGCGTAGCTGGCCGGGACGGGTCCTACGAGCAGTACTTC
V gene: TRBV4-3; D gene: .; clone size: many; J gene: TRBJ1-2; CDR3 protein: CASSQEIQTAYGYTF; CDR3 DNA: TGCGCCAGCAGCCAAGAAATCCAGACGGCCTATGGCTACACCTTC
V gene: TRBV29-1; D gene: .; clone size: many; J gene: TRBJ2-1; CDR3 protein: CSVEGGYNEQFF; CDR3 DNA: TGCAGCGTTGAAGGTGGATACAATGAGCAGTTCTTC
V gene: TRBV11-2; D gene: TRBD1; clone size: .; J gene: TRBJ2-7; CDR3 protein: CASSYGTGGGEQYF; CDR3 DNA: TGTGCCAGCAGCTACGGGACAGGCGGCGGCGAGCAGTACTTC